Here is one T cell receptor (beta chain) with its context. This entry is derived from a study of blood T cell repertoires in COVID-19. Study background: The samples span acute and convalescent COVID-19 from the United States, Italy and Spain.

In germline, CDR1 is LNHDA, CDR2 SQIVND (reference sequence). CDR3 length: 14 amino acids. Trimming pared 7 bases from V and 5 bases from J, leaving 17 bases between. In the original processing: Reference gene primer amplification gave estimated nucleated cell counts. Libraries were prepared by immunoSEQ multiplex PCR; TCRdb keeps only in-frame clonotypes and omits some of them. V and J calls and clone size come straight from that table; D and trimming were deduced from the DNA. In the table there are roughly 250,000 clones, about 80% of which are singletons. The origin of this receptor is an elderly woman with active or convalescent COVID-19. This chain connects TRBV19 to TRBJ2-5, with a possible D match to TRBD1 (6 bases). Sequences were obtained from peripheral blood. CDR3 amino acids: CASTPDRGIETQYF. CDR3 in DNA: TGTGCCAGTACCCCGGACAGAGGGATTGAGACCCAGTACTTC.